Following are 24 T cell receptor beta chains from one sample sequenced in a study of blood T cell repertoires in COVID-19. Profiled with immunoSEQ multiplex PCR; TCRdb holds only in-frame clones, not every one. The sample has 80,000 or so clones, approximately 84% seen once; the top ten hold approximately 9.9%. Sequencing was done on a sample of peripheral blood. All receptors derive from a man aged 55 to 70 with COVID-19, enrolled during active disease.

The chain recombines TRBV28 with TRBJ2-1; 11 bases agree with TRBD2. CDR1 and CDR2 from the germline V gene are MDHEN and SYDVKM. The V gene end was trimmed by 6 bases and the J gene end by 7 bases; junction bases not matched to a gene: 8. There are 15 residues in the CDR3. CDR3 nucleotides: TGTGCCAGCAGAAAACCGGGACTAGCGGTGAATGAGCAGTTCTTC. It is translated as CASRKPGLAVNEQFF.

The chain employs TRBV4-1 and TRBJ2-5; 9 positions match TRBD2. The length of the CDR3 is 16 residues. Trimming at V came to 6 bases and at J to 9 bases, leaving 17 bases not matched to a gene. Germline V lookup: CDR1 MGHRA, CDR2 YSYEKL. The CDR3 spells CASRDGLAGSIRAQYF. Written as DNA, the CDR3 is TGCGCCAGCAGGGACGGTCTAGCGGGGTCAATAAGGGCCCAGTACTTC.

This chain links TRBV9 with TRBJ1-4, with D unresolved. The CDR3 contains 15 residues. CDR1 is SGDLS and CDR2 is YYNGEE in the germline V gene. The germline V and J ends were trimmed by 1 base and 6 bases, with 13 bases remaining between them. CDR3: CASSVTGAVDEKLFF. In DNA form, the CDR3 reads TGTGCCAGCAGCGTAACGGGAGCGGTGGATGAAAAACTGTTTTTT.

The rearrangement links TRBV12-5 to TRBJ1-5; 10 bases fit TRBD1. This CDR3 has 13 amino acids. Germline assignment: CDR1 LGHNT and CDR2 FRNRAP. V shed 4 bases and J 7 bases; nucleotides not matched to a gene: 1. The CDR3, as DNA: TGTGCTAGTGGTTGGGACAGGGGACAGCCCCAGCATTTT. Residues: CASGWDRGQPQHF.

The V and J genes are TRBV9 and TRBJ2-1, with a possible D match to TRBD2 (6 bases). Germline V gene lookup returns CDR1 SGDLS and CDR2 YYNGEE. Deletions cut 0 bases from V and 8 bases from J, with 21 bases between. This CDR3 region has 17 residues. The CDR3 nucleotides are TGTGCCAGCAGCGTAGGCGGGCCTAGGTCGCGGGATTATGAGCAGTTCTTC. Encoded protein: CASSVGGPRSRDYEQFF.

The chain joins TRBV24-1 to TRBJ2-5; 9 bases fit TRBD2. In germline, CDR1 is KGHDR, CDR2 SFDVKD. J was trimmed by 4 bases and V by 6 bases; bases with no gene match: 5. The length of the CDR3 is 14 residues. The CDR3 spells CATSLAGDRETQYF. CDR3 coding DNA: TGTGCCACCAGTTTAGCGGGAGACAGAGAGACCCAGTACTTC.

This clone qualifies as medium-sized. The chain is built from TRBV7-3 and TRBJ2-3, with 8 bases matching TRBD2. The germline CDR1 and CDR2 sequences are SGHTA and FQGTGA. The CDR3 runs to 15 residues. The V segment lost 2 bases and the J segment 1 base; nucleotides outside the gene matches: 2. CDR3 coding DNA: TGTGCCAGCAGCTTATCGGGGGGGCGCACAGATACGCAGTATTTT. It codes for CASSLSGGRTDTQYF.

The chain joins TRBV6-5 to TRBJ1-4; TRBD1 matches 7 bases. The CDR3 sequence is 15 residues long. V shed 6 bases, J shed 3 bases, and the junction held 7 bases outside the gene matches. CDR1 and CDR2 (germline): MNHEY, SVGAGI. CDR3 coding DNA: TGTGCCAGCAGCAGACCGGGACAGTCTAATGAAAAACTGTTTTTT. This sequence encodes CASSRPGQSNEKLFF.

The chain joins TRBV5-1 to TRBJ1-5, with TRBD1 as a possible D gene (5 bases). Trimming pared 0 bases from V and 6 bases from J, leaving 13 bases between. CDR1 is SGHRS and CDR2 is YFSETQ in the germline V gene. CDR3 length equals 15 residues. The CDR3 protein is CASSLGQGLSQPQHF. The CDR3 nucleotides read TGCGCCAGCAGCTTGGGTCAGGGACTCTCTCAGCCCCAGCATTTT.

V gene TRBV9 combines with J gene TRBJ2-7; 10 nucleotides line up with TRBD2. Germline V gives CDR1 SGDLS, CDR2 YYNGEE. The junction had 21 bases not matched to a gene; V was cut back by 4 bases and J by 2 bases. This CDR3 contains 20 residues. The CDR3 reads CASSLTRKAGGPSDTYEQYF. CDR3 DNA: TGTGCCAGCAGCCTCACCCGGAAAGCGGGAGGGCCTTCGGATACCTACGAGCAGTACTTC. Combining the CDR3 with reference TRBV9 and TRBJ2-7 gives the whole variable domain DSGVTQTPKHLITATGQRVTLRCSPRSGDLSVYWYQQSLDQGLQFLIQYYNGEERAKGNILERFSAQQFPDLHSELNLSSLELGDSALYFCASSLTRKAGGPSDTYEQYFGPGTRLTVT.

The gene calls are TRBV5-1 and TRBJ2-3, with TRBD1 matching 8 bases. The CDR3 extends over 15 amino acids. CDR1 SGHRS and CDR2 YFSETQ come from the germline V gene. V trimming: 4 bases; J trimming: 4 bases; junction bases outside the gene matches: 8. CDR3: CASSVQGALADTQYF. In DNA, the CDR3 is TGCGCCAGCAGCGTGCAGGGGGCGCTGGCAGATACGCAGTATTTT.

This sequence joins TRBV5-1 and TRBJ2-1; no definite D call. The CDR3 is 13 residues long. The germline CDR1 and CDR2 sequences are SGHRS and YFSETQ. The V end lost 0 bases, the J end lost 4 bases, and 5 bases lay between the germline ends. The CDR3 DNA sequence: TGCGCCAGCAGCTTGGTAGAGTACAATGAGCAGTTCTTC. Protein: CASSLVEYNEQFF.

The V call is TRBV19, the J call TRBJ1-5; D might be TRBD1 (6 bases). Germline CDR1 is LNHDA and CDR2 is SQIVND (reference sequence). Trimming left V 0 bases short and J 5 bases short, with 11 bases between. The CDR3 contains 15 residues. CDR3 DNA: TGTGCCAGTAGTATAGATCGCGCAGGGGATCAGCCCCAGCATTTT. Amino acids: CASSIDRAGDQPQHF.

The chain couples TRBV7-3 to TRBJ2-3, with D perhaps matching TRBD1 (6 bases). Trimming removed 5 bases from V and 0 bases from J, with 9 bases in between. This CDR3 comprises 14 residues. CDR1 is SGHTA and CDR2 is FQGTGA in the germline V gene. The CDR3 DNA sequence: TGTGCCAGCAGCCAAACAGGGAGCACAGATACGCAGTATTTT. This codes for CASSQTGSTDTQYF.

The CDR3 nucleotides are TGTGCCAGCAGCTTAGTCCTAGCGGGAGGCGAAGAGCAGTACTTC. Translation gives CASSLVLAGGEEQYF. The chain couples TRBV7-9 to TRBJ2-7; 11 positions agree with TRBD2. CDR3 length: 15 residues. Per the germline V gene, CDR1 is SEHNR and CDR2 is FQNEAQ (reference sequence). Trimming removed 1 base from V and 7 bases from J; junction bases left unmatched: 6.

The count of this clone is one. The chain employs TRBV6-5 and TRBJ1-2; possibly TRBD1 for D (5 bases). From germline, CDR1 is MNHEY and CDR2 SVGAGI. The ends were cut back, 6 bases at V and 8 bases at J, with 16 bases in the middle. The CDR3 is made up of 13 amino acids. CDR3 in DNA: TGTGCCAGCAGCCAGCGGGGGACTGGCGGCTACACCTTC. As protein: CASSQRGTGGYTF.

This chain connects TRBV5-1 to TRBJ2-5, with D hard to call. This CDR3 contains 12 residues. Trimming shortened V by 4 bases and J by 0 bases, and 4 bases separated the two germline ends. Germline CDR1 reads SGHRS; CDR2 reads YFSETQ. CDR3 in DNA: TGCGCCAGCAGCGAGGACCAAGAGACCCAGTACTTC. Translation: CASSEDQETQYF.

The chain couples TRBV2 to TRBJ1-2; 7 nucleotides align to TRBD1. The CDR3 length is 13 residues. Germline CDR1 SNHLY, CDR2 FYNNEI. The ends lost 5 bases at V and 3 bases at J; junction bases unmatched: 3. The CDR3 spells CASSPTGDYGYTF. CDR3 nucleotides: TGTGCCAGCAGTCCCACAGGGGACTATGGCTACACCTTC.

The chain recombines TRBV14 with TRBJ2-7, with TRBD2 identical over 8 bases. J gave up 7 bases and V 2 bases, and 4 bases lay outside the gene matches. The CDR3 is 13 amino acids. The germline CDR1 and CDR2 sequences are SGHDN and FVKESK. CDR3 in amino acids: CASSQMGLGEQYF. Written as DNA, the CDR3 is TGTGCCAGCAGCCAAATGGGACTAGGGGAGCAGTACTTC.

The rearrangement joins TRBV19 to TRBJ1-5; D may be TRBD1 (5 bases). The CDR3 contains 14 residues. V was cut by 8 bases and J by 4 bases, with 15 bases left in between. Germline V gene sequence: CDR1 LNHDA, CDR2 SQIVND (reference sequence). CDR3 in DNA: TGTGCCAGTTCTGTCAGGGAAGGTAATCAGCCCCAGCATTTT. It encodes CASSVREGNQPQHF.

The count of this clone is one. The V gene is TRBV28, the J gene TRBJ2-1; tentatively, D is TRBD1 (6 bases). Germline V CDR1 and CDR2: MDHEN, SYDVKM. Trimming cost V 9 bases and J 0 bases, with 9 bases left between them. This CDR3 is 13 amino acids long. The CDR3 spells CARPDSSYNEQFF. In nucleotides, the CDR3 is TGTGCCAGACCGGACAGCTCCTACAATGAGCAGTTCTTC.

V and J are TRBV19 and TRBJ2-7; D remains unclear. Trimming shortened V by 5 bases and J by 1 base, and 18 bases separated the two germline ends. Per the germline V gene, CDR1 is LNHDA and CDR2 is SQIVND (reference sequence). CDR3 length equals 16 residues. The CDR3 DNA is TGTGCCAGTAGTGCAAAACCCATCCAGGCTTCCTACGAGCAGTACTTC. Protein sequence: CASSAKPIQASYEQYF.

In regard to this clone: Other DNA variants within this sample encode the same CDR3. V usage is TRBV29-1 and J usage is TRBJ2-5, with D perhaps matching TRBD1 (5 bases). V shed 4 bases and J shed 2 bases, with 8 bases lying between them. Germline V gene lookup returns CDR1 SQVTM and CDR2 ANQGSEA. CDR3 length: 12 residues. The CDR3 protein is CSVGQIQETQYF. The CDR3 DNA is TGCAGCGTTGGACAGATACAAGAGACCCAGTACTTC.

The J gene is TRBJ1-1, the V gene TRBV5-4; a weak D match, TRBD1 (5 bases). Germline lookup yields CDR1 SGHNT and CDR2 YYREEE (reference sequence). V dropped 4 bases and J dropped 5 bases, with 12 bases sitting between them. The length of the CDR3 is 13 residues. The CDR3: CASSTQGNTEAFF. As DNA, the CDR3 is TGTGCCAGCAGCACTCAGGGTAATACTGAAGCTTTCTTT.